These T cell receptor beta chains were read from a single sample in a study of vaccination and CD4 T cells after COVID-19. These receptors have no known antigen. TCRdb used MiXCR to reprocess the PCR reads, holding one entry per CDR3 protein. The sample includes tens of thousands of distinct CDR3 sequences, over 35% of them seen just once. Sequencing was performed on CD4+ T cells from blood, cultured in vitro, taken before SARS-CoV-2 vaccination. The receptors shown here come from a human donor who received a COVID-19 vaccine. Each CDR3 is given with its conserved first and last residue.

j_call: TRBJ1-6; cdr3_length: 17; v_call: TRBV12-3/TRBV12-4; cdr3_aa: CASSLAPGQGLYSPLHF
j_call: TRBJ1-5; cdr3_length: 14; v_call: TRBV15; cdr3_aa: CATSRGGDGQPQHF
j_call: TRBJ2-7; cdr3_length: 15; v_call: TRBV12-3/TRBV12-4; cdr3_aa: CASRKGQGAPYEQYF
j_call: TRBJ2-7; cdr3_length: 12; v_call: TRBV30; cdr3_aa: CAWSAGPYEQYF
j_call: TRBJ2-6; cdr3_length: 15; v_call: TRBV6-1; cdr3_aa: CASSPRPPGANALTF
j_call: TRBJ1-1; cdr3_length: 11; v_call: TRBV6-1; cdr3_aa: CASSDPRFSFF
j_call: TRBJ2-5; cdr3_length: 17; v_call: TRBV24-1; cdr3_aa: CATSDPTSGGASETQYF
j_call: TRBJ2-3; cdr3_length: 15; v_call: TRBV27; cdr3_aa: CASSFWGLSTDTQYF
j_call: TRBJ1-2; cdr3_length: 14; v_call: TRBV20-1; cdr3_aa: CSARVGEVTDGYTF
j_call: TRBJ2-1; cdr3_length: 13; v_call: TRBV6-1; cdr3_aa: CASRLTGYVEQFF
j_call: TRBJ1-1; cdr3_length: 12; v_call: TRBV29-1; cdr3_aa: CSVVTSDTEAFF
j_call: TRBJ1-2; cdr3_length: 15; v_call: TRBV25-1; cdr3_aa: CASRGQGDTLAGYTF
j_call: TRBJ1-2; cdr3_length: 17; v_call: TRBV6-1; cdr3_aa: CANSEITAQGANYGYTF
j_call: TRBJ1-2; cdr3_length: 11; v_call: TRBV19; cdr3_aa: CASRAGHGYTF
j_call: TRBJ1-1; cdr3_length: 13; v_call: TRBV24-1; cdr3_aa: CATSDIGTDEAFF
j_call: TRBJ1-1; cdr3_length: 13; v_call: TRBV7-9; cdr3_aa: CASSLARGDGAFF
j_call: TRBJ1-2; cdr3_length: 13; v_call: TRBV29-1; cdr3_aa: CSVDPAADYGYTF
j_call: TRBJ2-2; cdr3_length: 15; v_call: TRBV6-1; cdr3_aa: CASRAGGLNTGELFF
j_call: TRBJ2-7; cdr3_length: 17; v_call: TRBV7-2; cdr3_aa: CASSLMRVGGGPREQYF
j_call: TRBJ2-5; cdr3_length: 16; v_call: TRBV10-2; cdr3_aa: CASSRSGTGPQETQYF
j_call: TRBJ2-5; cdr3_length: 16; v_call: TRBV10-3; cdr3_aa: CATAGGLAGRWETQYF
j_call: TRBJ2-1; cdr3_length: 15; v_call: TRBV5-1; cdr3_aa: CASSLDRGGYNEQFF
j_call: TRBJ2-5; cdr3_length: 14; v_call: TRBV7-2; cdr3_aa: CASSQAGSQETRYF
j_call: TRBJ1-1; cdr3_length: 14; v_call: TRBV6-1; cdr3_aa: CASRPQGMNTEAFF
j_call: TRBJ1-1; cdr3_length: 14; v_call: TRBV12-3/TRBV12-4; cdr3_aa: CASSRLTGNTEAFF
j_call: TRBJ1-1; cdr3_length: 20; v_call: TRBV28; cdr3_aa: CATKNRFSAFGGTSNTEAFF
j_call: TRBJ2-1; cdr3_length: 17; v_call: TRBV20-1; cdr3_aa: CSAYRTSGGLDFNEQFF
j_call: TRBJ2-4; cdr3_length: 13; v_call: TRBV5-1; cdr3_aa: CASSLGGVEIQYF
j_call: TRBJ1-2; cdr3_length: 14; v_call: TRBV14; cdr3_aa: CASSQAGINYGYTF
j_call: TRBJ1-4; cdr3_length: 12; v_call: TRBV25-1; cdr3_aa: CASSEQNEKLFF
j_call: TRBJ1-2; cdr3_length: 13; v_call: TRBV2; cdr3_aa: CASSENRGYGYTF
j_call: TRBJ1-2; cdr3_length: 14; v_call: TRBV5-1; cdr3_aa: CASSLGQGMGGYTF
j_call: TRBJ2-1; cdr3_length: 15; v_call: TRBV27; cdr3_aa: CASSLDGRVYDEQFF
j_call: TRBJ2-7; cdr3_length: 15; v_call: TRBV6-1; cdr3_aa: CASTETRTGMGEQYF
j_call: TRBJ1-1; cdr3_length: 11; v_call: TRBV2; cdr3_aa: CASSENTEAFF
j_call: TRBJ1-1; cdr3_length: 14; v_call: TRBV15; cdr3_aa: CATSRGQVNTEAFF
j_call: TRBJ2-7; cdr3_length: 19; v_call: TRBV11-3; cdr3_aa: CASSLPSGGYSQDPYEQYF
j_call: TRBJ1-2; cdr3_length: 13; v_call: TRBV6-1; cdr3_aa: CASSLDSLGGYTF
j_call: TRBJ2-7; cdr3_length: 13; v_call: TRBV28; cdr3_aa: CASRIGGSYEQYF
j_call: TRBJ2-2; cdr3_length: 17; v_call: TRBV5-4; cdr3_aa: CASSLDRRRGHTGELFF
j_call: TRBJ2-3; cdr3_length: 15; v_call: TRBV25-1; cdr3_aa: CASSESSDITDTQYF
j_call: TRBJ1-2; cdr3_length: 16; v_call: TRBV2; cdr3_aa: CASSAGVGQGASGYTF
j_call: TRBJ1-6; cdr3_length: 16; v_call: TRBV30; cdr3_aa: CAWSVTQGFYNSPLHF
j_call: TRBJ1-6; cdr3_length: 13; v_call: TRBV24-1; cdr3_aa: CATSETGNSPLHF
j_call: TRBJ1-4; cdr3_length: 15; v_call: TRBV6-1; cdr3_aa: CASSGHRGRDEKLFF
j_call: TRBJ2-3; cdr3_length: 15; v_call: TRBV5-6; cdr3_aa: CASSVTITSTDTQYF
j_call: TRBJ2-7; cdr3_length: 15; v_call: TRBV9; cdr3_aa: CASSARTGRAYEQYF
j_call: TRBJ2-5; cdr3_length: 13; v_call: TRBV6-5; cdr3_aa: CASSYRAGETQYF
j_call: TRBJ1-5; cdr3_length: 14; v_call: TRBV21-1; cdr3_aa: CATRGTDFNQPQHF
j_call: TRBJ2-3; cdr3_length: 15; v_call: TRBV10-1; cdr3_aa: CASSRTSGDTDTQYF
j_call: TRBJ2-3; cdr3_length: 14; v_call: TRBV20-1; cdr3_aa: CSPLWAGEADTQYF
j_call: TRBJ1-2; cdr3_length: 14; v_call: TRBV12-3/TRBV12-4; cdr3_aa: CASSRSTGGDGYTF
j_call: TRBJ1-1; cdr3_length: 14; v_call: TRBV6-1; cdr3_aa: CASSRGQGNTEAFF
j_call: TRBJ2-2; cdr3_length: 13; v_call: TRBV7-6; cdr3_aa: CASSLGITGELFF